A selection of T cell receptor beta chains follows, all from one sample in a study of cytomegalovirus exposure and HLA in healthy donors. Profiled with immunoSEQ multiplex PCR; TCRdb holds only in-frame clones, not every one. The sample has just over 150,000 clones, around 83% seen once; the top ten hold approximately 2.5%. The sample was PBMCs. Receptors were obtained from a woman aged 18-35 years in good health and CMV-seronegative. CDR3s leave out the opening cysteine and the closing phenylalanine or tryptophan. Fields, in order: V gene, CDR3 length, J gene, clone size, CDR3 protein. Size tells how often a clone was seen (once, few, many) or the class of an expanded clone, and some rows leave it out.

>TRBV6-5|11|TRBJ2-1|-
ASQQGSYNEQF
>TRBV5-4|14|TRBJ2-3|-
ASRSRGGAVTDTQY
>TRBV6-6|14|TRBJ2-7|few
ASSYVGGVSSYEQY
>TRBV2|12|TRBJ2-4|-
ASSPDRAKNIQY
>TRBV27|14|TRBJ2-3|-
ASSFLAGGGTDTQY
>TRBV5-1|14|TRBJ1-5|-
ASSPGTGALNQPQH
>TRBV4-3|13|TRBJ1-4|-
ASSPRGGGDEKLF
>TRBV11-3|13|TRBJ2-3|-
ASSLRQGSTDTQY
>TRBV23-1|13|TRBJ2-7|-
ASSQGGTVSYEQY
>TRBV12-2|13|TRBJ1-4|-
ASPVIVAAREKLF
>TRBV10-1|12|TRBJ1-5|-
ASSESGEGQPQH
>TRBV12-5|10|TRBJ2-7|-
ASGFDRGEQY
>TRBV7-2|12|TRBJ1-2|-
ASSLATTGYGYT
>TRBV11-2|12|TRBJ1-2|-
ASSPHRAMDGYT
>TRBV4-2|13|TRBJ1-5|-
ASSQEGQGLGPQH
>TRBV11-2|11|TRBJ1-2|-
ASSYSSDYGYT
>TRBV9|11|TRBJ2-5|-
ASSVASQETQY
>TRBV29-1|12|TRBJ2-5|-
SVSRDRGPETQY
>TRBV28|12|TRBJ1-4|-
ASSQGAHNEKLF
>TRBV7-9|14|TRBJ2-7|-
ASSLDASQGPYEQY
>TRBV27|13|TRBJ1-2|-
ASSLRFSIVSVAY
>TRBV7-9|14|TRBJ2-2|few
ASSLARGGDTGELF
>TRBV2|14|TRBJ2-1|-
ASSAQQRGRYNEQF
>TRBV7-2|14|TRBJ2-5|once
ASSLRTSQGRETQY
>TRBV28|13|TRBJ2-1|-
ASSDPGQGTNEQF
>TRBV29-1|14|TRBJ1-2|-
SVPGTRQGASYGYT
>TRBV4-1|14|TRBJ1-2|-
ASSQDTAAGRGGYT
>TRBV28|14|TRBJ1-5|-
ASSRNGALGNQPQH
>TRBV4-3|12|TRBJ2-1|once
ASSQDREYNEQF
>TRBV7-2|13|TRBJ2-7|-
ASSSGLAYIYEQY
>TRBV29-1|12|TRBJ2-1|few
SAPDTGARNEQF
>TRBV7-2|11|TRBJ2-5|-
ASSLFSQETQY
>TRBV6-1|13|TRBJ1-3|-
ASSGQGFSGNTIY
>TRBV28|13|TRBJ1-2|-
ASSLRGTGSYGYT
>TRBV2|13|TRBJ1-5|-
ASRIQGAPNQPQH
>TRBV10-3|9|TRBJ2-7|-
ATGTSYEQY
>TRBV6-5|11|TRBJ1-5|-
ASSRRQNQPQH
>TRBV27|14|TRBJ2-2|-
ASAERTITNTGELF
>TRBV7-6|13|TRBJ2-7|-
ASSLFQGAGYEQY
>TRBV5-1|12|TRBJ1-2|-
ASSSQTKAGGYT
>TRBV30|10|TRBJ1-4|-
AWSVPAGKLF
>TRBV27|12|TRBJ2-1|-
ASSLTGITGTPF
>TRBV19|16|TRBJ1-2|-
ASSIFNVGPVAAVGYT
>TRBV2|13|TRBJ2-5|-
ASSGGLAASGTQY
>TRBV25-1|11|TRBJ1-4|few
ASGGTGGEKLF
>TRBV11-2|15|TRBJ2-4|-
ASSTVGDKVAKNIQY
>TRBV2|15|TRBJ2-3|-
ASSSLFATSSTDTQY
>TRBV7-2|13|TRBJ2-1|-
ASSLVSGSGGEQF
>TRBV13|10|TRBJ1-1|-
ASSLNSLEAF
>TRBV5-1|12|TRBJ2-1|-
ASSARGADNEQF
>TRBV28|13|TRBJ1-4|-
ASSFPGQGSEKLF
>TRBV30|12|TRBJ1-5|few
AWSGQVGNQPQH
>TRBV2|12|TRBJ2-7|-
ASSVDRVNYEQY
>TRBV11-2|11|TRBJ2-7|-
ASSLERDYEQY